This T cell receptor beta chain appears in the sequencing data of a study of blood T cell repertoires in COVID-19. Study-wide context: COVID-19 samples, acute and convalescent, were from the United States, Italy and Spain. PBMCs, B-cell-depleted T cells, or T cells were the source of the cDNA or gDNA that made up the material.

Here immunoSEQ multiplex PCR was the method, and the copy in TCRdb shows in-frame clones only, minus some. The sample holds approximately 400,000 clones, approximately 89% seen once. V was pared by 5 bases and J by 1 base, with 14 bases between. This CDR3 spans 15 amino acids. Germline V gene sequence: CDR1 MNHEY, CDR2 SVGAGI. The chain is built from TRBV6-5 and TRBJ1-1; TRBD1 is a possible D gene (5 bases). The sample was PBMCs or T cells enriched from blood (not recorded which). This clonotype was obtained from a man aged 30 to 45 who had recovered from COVID-19. The CDR3 loop is CASSPLAGGNTEAFF. Written as DNA, the CDR3 is TGTGCCAGCAGTCCTTTGGCGGGGGGGAACACTGAAGCTTTCTTT.